This T cell receptor (beta chain) was found in a study of blood T cell repertoires in COVID-19. Germline V gene lookup returns CDR1 LGHDT and CDR2 YNNKEL (reference sequence). The junction had 3 bases not matched to a gene; V was cut back by 4 bases and J by 0 bases. The CDR3 has 16 residues. Clones were sequenced by immunoSEQ multiplex PCR, and TCRdb holds only the in-frame ones, with some missing. The sample lists around 290,000 clones; approximately 90% were seen once. The V and J genes are TRBV3-1 (or the pseudogene TRBV3-2) and TRBJ2-1, with 10 bases lining up with TRBD2. Source material: PBMCs or T cells enriched from blood (not recorded which). This clonotype was sampled from a woman aged 60-75 years in a cohort exposed to, infected with or recovered from COVID-19 (not recorded which). CDR3: CASSPPSGSSYNEQFF. The CDR3 bases are TGTGCCAGCAGCCCCCCTAGCGGGAGCTCCTACAATGAGCAGTTCTTC.